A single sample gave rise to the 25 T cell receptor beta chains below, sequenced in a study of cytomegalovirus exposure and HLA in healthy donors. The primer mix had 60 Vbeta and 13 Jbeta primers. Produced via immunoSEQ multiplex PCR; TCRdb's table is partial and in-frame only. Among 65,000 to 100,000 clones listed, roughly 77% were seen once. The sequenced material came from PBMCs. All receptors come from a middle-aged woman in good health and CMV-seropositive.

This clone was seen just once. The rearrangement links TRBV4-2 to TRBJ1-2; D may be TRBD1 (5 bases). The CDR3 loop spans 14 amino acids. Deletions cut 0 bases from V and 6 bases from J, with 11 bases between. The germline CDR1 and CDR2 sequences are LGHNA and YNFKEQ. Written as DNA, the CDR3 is TGTGCCAGCAGCCAAGAAGGGGTTTCGGATGGCTACACCTTC. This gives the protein CASSQEGVSDGYTF.

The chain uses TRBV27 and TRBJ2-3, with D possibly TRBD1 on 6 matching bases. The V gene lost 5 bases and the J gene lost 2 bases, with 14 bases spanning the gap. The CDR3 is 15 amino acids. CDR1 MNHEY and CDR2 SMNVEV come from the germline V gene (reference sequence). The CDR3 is CASSPRDIDTDTQYF. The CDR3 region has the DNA TGTGCCAGCAGTCCCAGGGACATAGACACAGATACGCAGTATTTT.

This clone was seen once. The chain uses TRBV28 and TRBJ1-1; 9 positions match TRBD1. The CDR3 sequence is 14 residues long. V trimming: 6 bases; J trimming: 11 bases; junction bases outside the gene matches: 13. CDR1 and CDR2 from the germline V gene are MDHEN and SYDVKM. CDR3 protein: CASSPGRRDRVAFF. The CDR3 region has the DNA TGTGCCAGCAGCCCAGGTCGTCGGGACAGGGTGGCTTTCTTT. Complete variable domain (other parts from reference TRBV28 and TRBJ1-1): DVKVTQSSRYLVKRTGEKVFLECVQDMDHENMFWYRQDPGLGLRLIYFSYDVKMKEKGDIPEGYSVSREKKERFSLILESASTNQTSMYLCASSPGRRDRVAFFGQGTRLTVV.

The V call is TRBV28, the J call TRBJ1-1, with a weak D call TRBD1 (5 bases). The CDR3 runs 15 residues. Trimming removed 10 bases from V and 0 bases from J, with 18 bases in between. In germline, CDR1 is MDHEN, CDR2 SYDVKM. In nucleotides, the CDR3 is TGTGCCACCCAAACAGGAAATTTCATGAACACTGAAGCTTTCTTT. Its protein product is CATQTGNFMNTEAFF.

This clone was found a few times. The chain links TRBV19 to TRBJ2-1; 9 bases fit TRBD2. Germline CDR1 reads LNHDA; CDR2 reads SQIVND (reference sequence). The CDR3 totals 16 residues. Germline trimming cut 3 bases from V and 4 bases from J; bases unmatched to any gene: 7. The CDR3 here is CASSMVTSGSYNEQFF. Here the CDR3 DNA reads TGTGCCAGTAGTATGGTGACTAGCGGATCATACAATGAGCAGTTCTTC. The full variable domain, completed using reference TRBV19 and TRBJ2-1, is DGGITQSPKYLFRKEGQNVTLSCEQNLNHDAMYWYRQDPGQGLRLIYYSQIVNDFQKGDIAEGYSVSREKKESFPLTVTSAQKNPTAFYLCASSMVTSGSYNEQFFGPGTRLTVL.

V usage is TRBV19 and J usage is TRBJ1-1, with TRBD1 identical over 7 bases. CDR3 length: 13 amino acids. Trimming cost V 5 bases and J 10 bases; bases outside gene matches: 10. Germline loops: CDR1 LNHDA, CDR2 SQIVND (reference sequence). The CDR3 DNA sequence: TGTGCCAGTAGTGCCAAGGACAGGTCCGGAGCTTTCTTT. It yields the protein CASSAKDRSGAFF.

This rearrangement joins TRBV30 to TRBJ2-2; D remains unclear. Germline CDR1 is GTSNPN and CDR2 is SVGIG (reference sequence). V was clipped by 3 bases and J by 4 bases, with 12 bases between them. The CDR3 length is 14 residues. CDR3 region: CAWRPGFGTGELFF. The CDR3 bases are TGTGCCTGGAGACCCGGGTTTGGCACCGGGGAGCTGTTTTTT.

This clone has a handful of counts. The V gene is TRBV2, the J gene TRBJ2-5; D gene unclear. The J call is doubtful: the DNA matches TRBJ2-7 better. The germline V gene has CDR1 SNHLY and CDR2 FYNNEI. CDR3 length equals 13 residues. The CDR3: CASTPEKAYEQYF. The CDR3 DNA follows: TGTGCCAGCACCCCGGAGAAAGCCTACGAGCAGTACTTC.

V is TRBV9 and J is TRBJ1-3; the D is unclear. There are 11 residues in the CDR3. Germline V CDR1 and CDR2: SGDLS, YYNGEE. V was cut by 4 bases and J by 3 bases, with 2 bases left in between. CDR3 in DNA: TGTGCCAGCAGCTATGGAAACACCATATATTTT. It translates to CASSYGNTIYF.

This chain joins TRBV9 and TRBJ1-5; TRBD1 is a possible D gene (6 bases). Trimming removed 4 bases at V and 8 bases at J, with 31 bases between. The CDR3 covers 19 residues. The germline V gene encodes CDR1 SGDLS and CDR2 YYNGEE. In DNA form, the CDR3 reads TGTGCCAGCAGCCTCGGAGGTGGGTTGGCAGGGGTGAGGGATGAGCCCCAGCATTTT. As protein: CASSLGGGLAGVRDEPQHF.

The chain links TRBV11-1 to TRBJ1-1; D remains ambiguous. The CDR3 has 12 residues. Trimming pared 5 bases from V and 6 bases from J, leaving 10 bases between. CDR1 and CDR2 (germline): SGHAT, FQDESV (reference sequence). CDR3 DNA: TGTGCCAGCAGCCGAGGGTGGGCTGAAGCTTTCTTT. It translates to CASSRGWAEAFF.

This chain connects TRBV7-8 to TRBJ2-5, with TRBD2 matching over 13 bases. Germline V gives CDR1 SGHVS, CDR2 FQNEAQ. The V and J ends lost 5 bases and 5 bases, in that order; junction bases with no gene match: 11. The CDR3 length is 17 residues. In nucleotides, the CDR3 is TGTGCCAGCAGCCGTACTAGCGGGGGGGCACTGGGCGAGACCCAGTACTTC. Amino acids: CASSRTSGGALGETQYF.

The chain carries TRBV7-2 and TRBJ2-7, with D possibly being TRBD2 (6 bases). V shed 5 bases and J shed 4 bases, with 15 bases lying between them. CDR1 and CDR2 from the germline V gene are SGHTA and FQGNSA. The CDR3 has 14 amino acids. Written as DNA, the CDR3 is TGTGCCAGCAGCGCGGGACTGTCGAGTTACGAGCAGTACTTC. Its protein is CASSAGLSSYEQYF.

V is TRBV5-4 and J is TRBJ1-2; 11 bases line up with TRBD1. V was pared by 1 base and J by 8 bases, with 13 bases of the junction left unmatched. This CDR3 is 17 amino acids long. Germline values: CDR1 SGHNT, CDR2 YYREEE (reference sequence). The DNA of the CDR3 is TGTGCCAGCAGCTTGAAGGTGAGGGACAGGGGGTTCCACGGCTACACCTTC. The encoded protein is CASSLKVRDRGFHGYTF.

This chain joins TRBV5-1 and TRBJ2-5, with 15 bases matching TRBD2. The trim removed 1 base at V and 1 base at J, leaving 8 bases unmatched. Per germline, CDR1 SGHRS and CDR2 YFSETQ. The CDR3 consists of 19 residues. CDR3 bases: TGCGCCAGCAGCTTGCCCGGACTAGCGGGAGGGCTTCCCCAAGAGACCCAGTACTTC. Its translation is CASSLPGLAGGLPQETQYF.

The CDR3 coding sequence is TGTGCCTCCCAGAGGGGGGGTAAGAAAGCTTTCTTT. Translated: CASQRGGKKAFF. The V call is TRBV25-1, the J call TRBJ1-1; TRBD1 is a possible D gene (6 bases). Trimming pared 11 bases from V and 9 bases from J, leaving 19 bases between. The CDR3 is 12 amino acids. CDR1 and CDR2 (germline): MGHDK, SYGVNS.

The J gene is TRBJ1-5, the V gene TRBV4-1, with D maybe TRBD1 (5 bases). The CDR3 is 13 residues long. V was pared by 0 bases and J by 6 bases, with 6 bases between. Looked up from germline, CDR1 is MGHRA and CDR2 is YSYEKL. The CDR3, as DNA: TGCGCCAGCAGCCAAGATAGGGGTCAGCCCCAGCATTTT. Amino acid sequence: CASSQDRGQPQHF.

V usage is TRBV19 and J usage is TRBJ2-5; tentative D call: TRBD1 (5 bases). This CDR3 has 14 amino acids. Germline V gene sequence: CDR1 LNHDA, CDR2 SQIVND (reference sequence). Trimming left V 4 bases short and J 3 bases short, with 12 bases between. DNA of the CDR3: TGTGCCAGTAGTAAGAGACAGAGAGAAGAGACCCAGTACTTC. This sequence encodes CASSKRQREETQYF.

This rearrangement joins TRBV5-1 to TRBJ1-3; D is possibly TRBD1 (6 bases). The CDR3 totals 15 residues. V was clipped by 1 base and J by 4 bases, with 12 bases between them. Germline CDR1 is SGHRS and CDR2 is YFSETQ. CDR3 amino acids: CASSLNRVYGNTIYF. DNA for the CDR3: TGCGCCAGCAGCTTGAACAGGGTCTACGGAAACACCATATATTTT.

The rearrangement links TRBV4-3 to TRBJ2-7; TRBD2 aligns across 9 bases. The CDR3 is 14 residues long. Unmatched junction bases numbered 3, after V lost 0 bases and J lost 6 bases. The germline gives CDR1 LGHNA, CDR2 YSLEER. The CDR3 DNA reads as TGCGCCAGCAGCCAAGATGGACTAGCGCCCGAGCAGTACTTC. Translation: CASSQDGLAPEQYF.

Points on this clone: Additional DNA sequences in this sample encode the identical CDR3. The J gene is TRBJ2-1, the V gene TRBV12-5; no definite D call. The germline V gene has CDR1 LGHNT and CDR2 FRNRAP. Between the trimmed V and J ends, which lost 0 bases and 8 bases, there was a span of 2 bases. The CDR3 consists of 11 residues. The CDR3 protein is CASGLVDEQFF. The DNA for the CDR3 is TGTGCTAGTGGTTTGGTCGATGAGCAGTTCTTC.

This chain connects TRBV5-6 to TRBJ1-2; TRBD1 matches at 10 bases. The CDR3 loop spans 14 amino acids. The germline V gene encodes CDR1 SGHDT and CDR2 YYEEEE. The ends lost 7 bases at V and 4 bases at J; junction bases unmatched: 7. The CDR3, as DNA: TGTGCCAGCCGGCGACAGGGGGCGATCTATGGCTACACCTTC. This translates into CASRRQGAIYGYTF.

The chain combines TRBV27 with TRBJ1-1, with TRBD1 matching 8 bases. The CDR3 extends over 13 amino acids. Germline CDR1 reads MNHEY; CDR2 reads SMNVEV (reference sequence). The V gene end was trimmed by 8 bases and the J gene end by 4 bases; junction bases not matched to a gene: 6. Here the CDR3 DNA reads TGTGCCAGCCGTGCAGGGGGCGTCACTGAAGCTTTCTTT. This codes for CASRAGGVTEAFF.

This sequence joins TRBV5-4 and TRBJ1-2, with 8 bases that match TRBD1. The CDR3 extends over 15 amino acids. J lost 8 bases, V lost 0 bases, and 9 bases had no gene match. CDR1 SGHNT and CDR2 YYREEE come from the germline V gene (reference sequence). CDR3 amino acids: CASSLETGVTKGYTF. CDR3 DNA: TGTGCCAGCAGCTTGGAGACAGGGGTTACGAAAGGCTACACCTTC.

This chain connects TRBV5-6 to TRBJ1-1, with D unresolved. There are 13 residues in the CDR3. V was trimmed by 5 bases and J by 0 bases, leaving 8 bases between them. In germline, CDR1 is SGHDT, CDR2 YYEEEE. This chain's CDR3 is CASRSGMNTEAFF. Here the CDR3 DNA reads TGTGCCAGCAGATCGGGAATGAACACTGAAGCTTTCTTT.